These 17 T cell receptor beta chains came from one sample sequenced in a study of breast tumors, draining lymph nodes, adjacent tissues. TCRdb re-analysed the multiplex PCR reads in MiXCR, keeping a single row per CDR3 protein. The sample records 130,000 or so distinct CDR3 sequences, approximately 32% being singletons. The lymph nodes were axillary draining lymph nodes from breast cancer patients. Material for sequencing was axillary lymph node tissue. These receptors all stem from a female donor with breast cancer. Some clones in this sample may be carry-over from other donors' samples.

Comments on this clonotype: It is unclear where the CDR3 begins or ends on the DNA, so no DNA is shown, and the CDR3 is as TCRdb lists it. The chain joins TRBV7-3 to TRBJ1-3. 21 amino acids form the CDR3, both terminal residues included. Germline V gene lookup returns CDR1 SGHTA and CDR2 FQGTGA. The CDR3 is CASSFYICSAGAPGLGNTIYF.

This clonotype was seen repeatedly, ten times or more. V and J are TRBV28 and TRBJ2-3; 9 bases match TRBD2. The CDR3 is 15 amino acids. With V trimmed by 8 bases and J by 5 bases, 11 bases remained unmatched. Germline V gene sequence: CDR1 MDHEN, CDR2 SYDVKM. Written as DNA, the CDR3 is TGTGCCAGCGTCAGGGCGGGGGGGAATGAAGATACGCAGTATTTT. Protein: CASVRAGGNEDTQYF. The whole variable domain, remainder taken from reference TRBV28 and TRBJ2-3, is DVKVTQSSRYLVKRTGEKVFLECVQDMDHENMFWYRQDPGLGLRLIYFSYDVKMKEKGDIPEGYSVSREKKERFSLILESASTNQTSMYLCASVRAGGNEDTQYFGPGTRLTVL.

V and J are TRBV6-1 and TRBJ2-7, with TRBD1 matching 8 bases. This CDR3 has 15 residues. V shed 5 bases and J 3 bases; nucleotides not matched to a gene: 9. Germline V gene data show CDR1 as MNHNS and CDR2 as SASEGT. The CDR3 sequence: CASSTTGDGYYEQYF. The CDR3 DNA is TGTGCCAGCAGTACGACAGGGGATGGGTACTACGAGCAGTACTTC.

The table lists this clonotype with many counts. This sequence joins TRBV7-9 and TRBJ2-6; 7 bases match TRBD1. V shed 5 bases and J 1 base; nucleotides not matched to a gene: 5. The CDR3 loop spans 16 amino acids. Looked up from germline, CDR1 is SEHNR and CDR2 is FQNEAQ (reference sequence). As DNA, the CDR3 is TGTGCCAGCAGCACCAACAGGGGATCTGGGGCCAACGTCCTGACTTTC. Amino acid sequence: CASSTNRGSGANVLTF.

The chain uses TRBV5-1 and TRBJ1-2; no reliable D call. The V gene's germline CDR1 is SGHRS and CDR2 YFSETQ. With 4 bases removed from V and 8 bases from J, the gap between germline ends came to 21 bases. CDR3 size: 15 residues. The CDR3 region is CASSQPGGRSGGYTF. DNA of the CDR3: TGCGCCAGCAGCCAACCGGGAGGCAGGTCGGGAGGCTACACCTTC.

This clonotype has a count of ten or more. The chain combines TRBV11-3 with TRBJ2-2; D is undetermined. CDR1 is SGHNT, CDR2 YENEEA, per germline. This CDR3 is built from 12 residues. V was trimmed by 5 bases and J by 6 bases, leaving 7 bases between them. The CDR3 DNA reads TGTGCCAGCAGCCAGTCTGCCGGGGAGCTGTTTTTT. Its translation: CASSQSAGELFF.

As concerns this clonotype: Since a much larger clone is just one base distant, this may be a read error. The chain uses TRBV4-1 and TRBJ2-1; 8 nucleotides align to TRBD1. The CDR3 runs 16 residues. CDR1 and CDR2 from the germline V gene are MGHRA and YSYEKL. V shed 2 bases, J shed 2 bases, and the junction held 5 bases outside the gene matches. CDR3 DNA: TGCGCCAGCAGCCAAAGGACAGGGACCCCCTACAATGAGCAGTTCTTC. This gives the protein CASSQRTGTPYNEQFF.

On this clonotype: One end of the junction fails to match germline, which may point to a read error. CDR3 nucleotide sequence: TGTGCCAGCAGTCACTCGTACAGGGGGCAATATGGCTACACCTTC. This gives the protein CASSHSYRGQYGYTF. The V call is TRBV6-5, the J call TRBJ1-2; 9 nucleotides line up with TRBD1. Germline lookup yields CDR1 MNHEY and CDR2 SVGAGI. This CDR3 is built from 15 residues.

This clonotype has a count of ten or more. A junction end diverges from the germline sequence, so it may reflect a read error. The chain employs TRBV7-7 and TRBJ2-5; D is undetermined. The CDR3 consists of 14 residues. The germline V gene encodes CDR1 SSHAT and CDR2 FNYEAQ (reference sequence). CDR3 coding DNA: TGTGCTAGCAGCCAACAGAATACACAAGAGACCCAGTACTTC. Its translation: CASSQQNTQETQYF.

In this sample, this clonotype turned up a few times. One base away lies a much larger clone, so this may be a sequencing read error. V is TRBV14 and J is TRBJ2-5; 10 bases line up with TRBD2. This CDR3 contains 15 residues. Germline CDR1 reads SGHDN; CDR2 reads FVKESK. The CDR3 protein is CASSQVSGGSETPYF. CDR3 coding DNA: TGTGCCAGCAGCCAAGTTAGCGGGGGGTCTGAGACCCCGTACTTC.

This clonotype was seen a single time. V gene TRBV7-8 combines with J gene TRBJ2-7; 8 bases are a match to TRBD2. This CDR3 contains 18 residues. CDR1 is SGHVS, CDR2 FQNEAQ, per germline. With 0 bases clipped from V and 0 bases from J, the junction kept 10 bases outside the gene matches. Written as DNA, the CDR3 is TGTGCCAGCAGCTTAGCGAGGTGGGCGGGGGGCCTCTCCTACGAGCAGTACGTC. Its translation: CASSLARWAGGLSYEQYV.

The chain recombines TRBV10-2 with TRBJ1-5; a possible D gene is TRBD1 (6 bases). The CDR3 is 17 amino acids. Germline V gene lookup returns CDR1 WSHSY and CDR2 SAAADI. Trimming took off 3 bases at V and 11 bases at J, with 26 bases between the two ends. The CDR3 loop reads CASSDLAGGPGEETQHF. The CDR3 DNA sequence: TGCGCCAGCAGTGATCTAGCGGGGGGGCCAGGGGAAGAGACCCAGCATTTT.

This clonotype has at least ten counts. The J gene is TRBJ2-3, the V gene TRBV6-5; the match to TRBD2 covers 11 bases. Germline V lookup: CDR1 MNHEY, CDR2 SVGAGI. V lost 4 bases to trimming and J lost 6 bases; unmatched junction nucleotides: 6. CDR3 length: 15 amino acids. The CDR3 coding sequence is TGTGCCAGCAGTTTAGCGGGGGGGCCAGGGGATACGCAGTATTTT. It codes for CASSLAGGPGDTQYF.

This sequence joins TRBV7-9 and TRBJ1-1; possibly TRBD1 for D (6 bases). Germline V lookup: CDR1 SEHNR, CDR2 FQNEAQ (reference sequence). The V end was cut by 1 base, the J end by 11 bases, with 14 bases between. The CDR3 runs 13 residues. The CDR3 protein is CASSLGGGNGAFF. For the CDR3, the DNA is TGTGCCAGCAGCTTAGGAGGGGGAAATGGCGCTTTCTTT.

This clonotype occurred many times. The chain is built from TRBV7-8 and TRBJ1-4; TRBD1 is a possible D gene (5 bases). The V end lost 2 bases, the J end lost 6 bases, and 13 bases lay between the germline ends. Per germline, CDR1 SGHVS and CDR2 FQNEAQ. The CDR3 sequence is 15 residues long. The CDR3 DNA reads TGTGCCAGCAGCTTAATCGTTGGGGCGTATGAAAAACTGTTTTTT. It encodes CASSLIVGAYEKLFF.

At least ten counts were recorded for this clonotype. This chain links TRBV6-5 with TRBJ1-5; TRBD1 matches 7 bases. The germline V gene encodes CDR1 MNHEY and CDR2 SVGAGI. The CDR3 sequence is 14 residues long. The V and J ends lost 4 bases and 6 bases, in that order; junction bases with no gene match: 6. CDR3: CASSSASGGQPQHF. CDR3 nucleotide sequence: TGTGCCAGCAGTTCCGCCTCAGGGGGTCAGCCCCAGCATTTT.

This clonotype showed up many times. The chain uses TRBV7-2 and TRBJ1-1; no reliable D call. V lost 5 bases and J lost 2, with 9 bases in between. Germline-derived CDR1 and CDR2 are SGHTA and FQGNSA. The length of the CDR3 is 13 residues. The CDR3 DNA is TGTGCCAGCAGCACGGGCCTTAACACTGAAGCTTTCTTT. It is translated as CASSTGLNTEAFF.